This T cell receptor (beta chain) was sequenced for a study of molecular identifiers for immune sequencing clone quantification. The wider study: Replicates partitioned RNA from about 20,000 or 100,000 naive CD8 cells into five parts, sequencing four.

In its sample, this clonotype is medium-sized. Sorting isolated naive CD8 T cells as CD8+CD4-CCR7+CD45RA+ events. Each CDR3 protein is one row after TCRdb ran MiXCR on the PCR reads. The sample lists under 9,500 distinct CDR3 sequences; approximately 35% were seen once. Germline CDR1 MNHEY, CDR2 SVGEGT. Unmatched junction bases numbered 5, after V lost 4 bases and J lost 6 bases. This CDR3 region has 14 residues. The chain uses TRBV6-2 or TRBV6-3 and TRBJ2-1; 8 bases agree with TRBD2. Sequencing was carried out using naive CD8+ T cells from blood, with Jurkat cell RNA spiked in. The subset is: FACS-sorted CD8+CD4-CCR7+CD45RA+ naive T cells. The clonotype comes from a human donor in good health. Some libraries in this study had Jurkat cell RNA spiked in. As DNA, the CDR3 is TGTGCCAGCAGTTCTACTAGCGGAGGCAATGAGCAGTTCTTC. Protein: CASSSTSGGNEQFF.